This T cell receptor beta chain is from a study of T cell repertoires in cytomegalovirus infection. In the study overall: Both recently identified HLA-C-restricted and well-studied HLA-B-restricted CMV epitopes were used in the study. Shared public TCR beta signatures pointed to both CMV infection and a matching HLA type. General observations from the study: Summed frequency of shared TCR beta families picked out CMV carriers who also had the relevant HLA. HLA-C-restricted CMV clonotypes gave the most frequent clonotype in two of eight donors.

V gave up 1 base and J gave up 9 bases, with 16 bases separating them. Germline loops: CDR1 MDHEN, CDR2 SYDVKM. This CDR3 region has 15 residues. Of note for this clonotype: The antigen remains unidentified.

TCRdb ran MiXCR on the reads and lists one entry per CDR3 protein. The repertoire includes 450,000 to 550,000 distinct CDR3 sequences, under 55% of them detected once, and 43% sits in the top ten. The V and J genes are TRBV28 and TRBJ1-5; the D gene is possibly TRBD1 (6 bases). The source of this sequence is a human donor in good health (CMV status not recorded). Some clones in this sample may be carry-over from other donors' samples. The material was cultured PBMCs, obtained from culture after CMV antigen stimulation. CDR3 nucleotide sequence: TGTGCCAGCAGTTTATCGTCAGGGGACGGGCGGCCCCAGCATTTT. This sequence encodes CASSLSSGDGRPQHF.